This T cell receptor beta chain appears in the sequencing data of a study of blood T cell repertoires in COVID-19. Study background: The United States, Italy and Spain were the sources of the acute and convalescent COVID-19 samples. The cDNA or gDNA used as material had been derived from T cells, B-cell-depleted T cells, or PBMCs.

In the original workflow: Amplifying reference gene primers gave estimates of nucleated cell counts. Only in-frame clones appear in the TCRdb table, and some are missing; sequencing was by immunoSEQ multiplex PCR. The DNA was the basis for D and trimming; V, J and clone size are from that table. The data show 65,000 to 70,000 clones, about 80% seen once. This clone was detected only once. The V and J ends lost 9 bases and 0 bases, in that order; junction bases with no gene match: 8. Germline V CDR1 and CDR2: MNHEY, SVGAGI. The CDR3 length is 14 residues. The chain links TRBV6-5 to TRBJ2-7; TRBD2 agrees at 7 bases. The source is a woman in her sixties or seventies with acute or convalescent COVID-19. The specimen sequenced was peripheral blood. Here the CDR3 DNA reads TGTGCCAGTGGTCAAGCGGGGACCTCCTACGAGCAGTACTTC. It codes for CASGQAGTSYEQYF.